This note documents a single T cell receptor beta chain sequence. Its target is not known. These data are taken from a study of vaccination effects on CD4 cells after COVID-19. Regarding the study as a whole: Infection-derived and vaccine-derived clones contracted markedly late after vaccination.

Using viral peptide pools, the ViraFEST assay grew out antigen-specific CD4+ T cells prior to sequencing. Investigators separated out CD4+ T cells once around eleven days of culture had passed. According to the study, vaccine recipients showed no prior SARS-CoV-2 infection and negative nucleocapsid antibodies. Generated by immunoSEQ multiplex PCR, the TCRdb table keeps only in-frame clones and is missing some. The profile covers about 73,000 clones, with approximately 72% appearing a single time and around 3% taken by the ten largest. The TCR was taken from a human donor who received a COVID-19 vaccine. The sequences come from CD4+ T cells from PBMCs cultured with HCoV-NL63 spike peptides, collected before COVID-19 vaccination.

DNA for the CDR3: TGCGCCAGCAGCTTGGATAGCAGCTCCTACAATGAGCAGTTCTTC. Its translation is CASSLDSSSYNEQFF. The V call is TRBV5-1, the J call TRBJ2-1, with D uncertain. CDR3 length: 15 amino acids. CDR1 and CDR2 (germline): SGHRS, YFSETQ. V lost 0 bases to trimming and J lost 0 bases, with 7 bases between them.